The T cell receptor (beta chain) under discussion was sequenced for a study of shared T cell receptors in the human thymus. Profiling relied on immunoSEQ multiplex PCR, and the TCRdb table lists in-frame clones only, not all of them. The table lists 540,000 or so clones, roughly 74% of them singletons, with around 0.013% in the top ten. The CDR3 covers 20 residues. The V gene's germline CDR1 is LGHNA and CDR2 YNFKEQ. V was pared by 1 base and J by 3 bases, with 16 bases of the junction left unmatched. These data also formed part of another study, on human thymus T cells. That report notes: Thymus tissue was removed during corrective cardiac surgery. As related research reported, thymic repertoires overlapped highly among unrelated individuals.

The sequence derives from a boy under two years old with a congenital heart defect. The sequencing input was thymocytes. The genes are TRBV4-2 and TRBJ2-3; 10 nucleotides line up with TRBD2. The CDR3 nucleotides read TGTGCCAGCAGCCAAGTTGTAGTAGCGGGAGGTACCGTAAATACAGATACGCAGTATTTT. Translation gives CASSQVVVAGGTVNTDTQYF.